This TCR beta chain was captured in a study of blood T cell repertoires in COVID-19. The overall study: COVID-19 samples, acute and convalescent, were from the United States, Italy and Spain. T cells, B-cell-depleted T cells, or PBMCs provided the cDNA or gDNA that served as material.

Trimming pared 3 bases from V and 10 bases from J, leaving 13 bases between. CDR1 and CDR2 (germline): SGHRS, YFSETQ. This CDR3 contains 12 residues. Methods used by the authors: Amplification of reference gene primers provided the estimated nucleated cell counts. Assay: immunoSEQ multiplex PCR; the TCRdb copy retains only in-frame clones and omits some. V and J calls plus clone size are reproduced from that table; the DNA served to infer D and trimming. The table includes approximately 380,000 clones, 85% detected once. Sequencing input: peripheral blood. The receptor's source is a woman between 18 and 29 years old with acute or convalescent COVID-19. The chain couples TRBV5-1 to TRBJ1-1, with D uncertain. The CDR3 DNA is TGCGCCAGCAGCTCGGGTACCGATGTAGCTTTCTTT. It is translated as CASSSGTDVAFF.